The clone carrying this T cell receptor beta chain has more than one count but fewer than ten. Antigen unknown. V trimming: 3 bases; J trimming: 6 bases; junction bases outside the gene matches: 21. The CDR3 is made up of 20 amino acids. From germline, CDR1 is LGHNA and CDR2 YSLEER. The source of the sample is a study of T-cell reconstitution after alpha-beta-depleted transplantation in children. Study observations and caveats: From surviving recipient T cells and thymic progenitors came the high day-60 TCRbeta diversity observed in some patients. Approximately two months post-transplant, alpha-beta T cells reportedly originated from several hundred expanded graft clones.

Construction of the TCRbeta library involved unique molecular identifiers. TCRdb re-derived calls from the PCR reads in MiXCR, one entry per CDR3 protein. The table has roughly 420,000 distinct CDR3 sequences, around 15% seen once. The rearrangement links TRBV4-3 to TRBJ2-1; 9 bases fit TRBD1. The sequencing here drew on PBMCs, mostly from graft donor cells, taken 360 days after TCRalphabeta/CD19-depleted stem cell transplant. The TCR comes from a boy under two years old who had a stem cell transplant for Wiskott-Aldrich syndrome, so the T cells may come from the graft donor. As DNA, the CDR3 is TGCGCCAGCAGCCATTCATCCGGGACAGGGATCCCCCCCAAGGTCAATGAGCAGTTCTTC. Its protein product is CASSHSSGTGIPPKVNEQFF.